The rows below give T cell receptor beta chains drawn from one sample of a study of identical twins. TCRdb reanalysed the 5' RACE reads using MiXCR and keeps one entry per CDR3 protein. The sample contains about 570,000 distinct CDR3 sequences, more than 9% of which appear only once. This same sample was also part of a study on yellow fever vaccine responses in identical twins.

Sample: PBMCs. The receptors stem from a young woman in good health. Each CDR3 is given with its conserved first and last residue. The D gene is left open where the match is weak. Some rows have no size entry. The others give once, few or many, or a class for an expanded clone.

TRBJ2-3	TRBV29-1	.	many	TGCAGCGCCAAGTCGGACACCCGTCTGGGAGATACGCAGTATTTT	CSAKSDTRLGDTQYF
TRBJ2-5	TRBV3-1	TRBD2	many	TGTGCCAGCAGCCAAGGGACTAGCCAAGAGACCCAGTACTTC	CASSQGTSQETQYF
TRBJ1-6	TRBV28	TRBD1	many	TGTGCCAGCAGTTCGTCAGGGGGCTCCTATAATTCACCCCTCCACTTT	CASSSSGGSYNSPLHF
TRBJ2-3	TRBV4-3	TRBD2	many	TGCGCCAGCAGCCAATTAGCGGGTAATAGTCCGCAGTATTTT	CASSQLAGNSPQYF
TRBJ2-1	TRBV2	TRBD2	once	TGTGCCAGCAGTGAGTGGAGTAGCGGGTACCAAGACAATGAGCAGTTCTTC	CASSEWSSGYQDNEQFF
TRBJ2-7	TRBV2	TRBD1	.	TGTGCCTTCTGTTCCTGGGTTGGAGGACAGGGAAAGACCTACGAGCAGTACTTC	CAFCSWVGGQGKTYEQYF
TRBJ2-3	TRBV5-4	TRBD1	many	TGTGCCAGCAGCTTGGGACAGGGGGCGGGGGATACGCAGTATTTT	CASSLGQGAGDTQYF
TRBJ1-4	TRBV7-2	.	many	TGTGCCAGCAGCTTAGGAGACACTTTAGGTGAAAAACTGTTTTTT	CASSLGDTLGEKLFF
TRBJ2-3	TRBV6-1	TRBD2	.	TGTGCCAGCACCGGGGGGTCTAGCGGGAGGGGCTCAGATACGCAGTATTTT	CASTGGSSGRGSDTQYF
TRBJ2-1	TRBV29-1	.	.	TGCAGCGTTGAAGTGGGCGTGTCGGGGGATGAGCAGTTCTTC	CSVEVGVSGDEQFF
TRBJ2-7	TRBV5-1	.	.	TGCGCCAGCAGCTCACTACTAGCCGGGGAGCAGTACTTC	CASSSLLAGEQYF
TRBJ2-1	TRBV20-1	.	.	TGCAGTGCCTGGGATGGTCGGGGAGGTTCCTACAATGAGCAGTTCTTC	CSAWDGRGGSYNEQFF
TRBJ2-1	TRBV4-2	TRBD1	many	TGTGCCAGCAGCCAAGATTTCGGGGGACAGGGACTATACAATGAGCAGTTCTTC	CASSQDFGGQGLYNEQFF
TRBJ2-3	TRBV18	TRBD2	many	TGTGCCAGCTCACTAGGGAGCGGGACCACAGATACGCAGTATTTT	CASSLGSGTTDTQYF
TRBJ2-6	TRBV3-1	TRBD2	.	TGTGCCAGCAGCCACGGGGTGAGCGGGGACTACTCTGGGGCCAACGTCCTGACTTTC	CASSHGVSGDYSGANVLTF
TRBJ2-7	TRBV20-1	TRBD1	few	TGCAGTGCTAGAGATAGGACAGGGGGCTACGAGCAGTACTTC	CSARDRTGGYEQYF
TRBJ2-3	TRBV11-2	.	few	TGTGCCAGCAGCTTAACTATCCGGGGTGCTGATACGCAGTATTTT	CASSLTIRGADTQYF
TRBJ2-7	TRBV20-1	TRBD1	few	TGCAGTGCTCCGGGACAGGGCTACGAGCAGTACTTC	CSAPGQGYEQYF
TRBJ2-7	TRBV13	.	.	TGTGCCAGCAGCTTATCCCCCAGGGCGTACGAGCAGTACTTC	CASSLSPRAYEQYF
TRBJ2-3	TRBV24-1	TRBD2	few	TGTGCCACCAGTGACCCGCTAGCGGGAGGGCCGTATACGCAGTATTTT	CATSDPLAGGPYTQYF
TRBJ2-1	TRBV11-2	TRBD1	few	TGTGCCAGCAGCCAGGTTCAGGGGGCAAGGGGGCAGTTCTTC	CASSQVQGARGQFF
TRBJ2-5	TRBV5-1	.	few	TGCGCCAGCAGCTTGTACGGGGGCCAAGAGACCCAGTACTTC	CASSLYGGQETQYF
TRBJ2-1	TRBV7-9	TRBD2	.	TGTGCCAGCAGCCAGGCACTAGCGGGGTACTACAATGAGCAGTTCTTC	CASSQALAGYYNEQFF
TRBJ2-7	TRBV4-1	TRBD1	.	TGCGCCAGCAGCCAGCAGACAGGGGGATCCTACGAGCAGTACTTC	CASSQQTGGSYEQYF
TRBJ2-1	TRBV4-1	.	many	TGCGCCAGCAGCCAAGTCCGGTGGGGGGTAAACAATGAGCAGTTCTTC	CASSQVRWGVNNEQFF
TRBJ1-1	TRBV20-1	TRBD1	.	TGCAGTGCCCCCCAACTTGACAGGGGAGACACTGAAGCTTTCTTT	CSAPQLDRGDTEAFF
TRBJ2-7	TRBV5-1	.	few	TGCGCCAGCAGCTTCGACGGGATCGAGCAGTACTTC	CASSFDGIEQYF
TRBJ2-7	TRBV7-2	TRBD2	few	TGTGCCGCAGGGCCGGGAGGAGACTACGAGCAGTACTTC	CAAGPGGDYEQYF
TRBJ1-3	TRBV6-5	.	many	TGTGCCGCCGCATCCTCTGGAAACACCATATATTTT	CAAASSGNTIYF
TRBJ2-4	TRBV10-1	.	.	TGCGCCAGCAGTGAGTCCGATGACAACATTCAGTACTTC	CASSESDDNIQYF
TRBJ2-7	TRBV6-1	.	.	TGTGCCAGCAGTGAAGTTCAGTACGAGCAGTACTTC	CASSEVQYEQYF
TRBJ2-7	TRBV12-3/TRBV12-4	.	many	TGTGCCAGCAGCCCACTTAGGCTGACAGTAGCCCCCTACGAGCAGTACTTC	CASSPLRLTVAPYEQYF
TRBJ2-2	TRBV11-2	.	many	TGTGCCAGCAGCTTAGGCGGGACAGACACCGGGGAGCTGTTTTTT	CASSLGGTDTGELFF
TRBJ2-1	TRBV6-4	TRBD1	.	TGTGCCAGCAGTGCGACAGGGGGACGGGAGCAGTTCTTC	CASSATGGREQFF
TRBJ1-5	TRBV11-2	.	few	TGTGCCAGCAGCTTAACCGCGGGTCTCCTAATCAGCAATCAGCCCCAGCATTTT	CASSLTAGLLISNQPQHF
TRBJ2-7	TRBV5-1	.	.	TGCGCCAGCAGCTTGGGAGGGGTCCTCGAGCGGTACTTC	CASSLGGVLERYF
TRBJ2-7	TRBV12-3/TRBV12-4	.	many	TGTGCCAGCAGTCTCAACAGTATCGTATACGAGCAGTACTTC	CASSLNSIVYEQYF
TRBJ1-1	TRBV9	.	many	TGTGCCAGCAGCGCGGCACTGACAGTGAACACTGAAGCTTTCTTT	CASSAALTVNTEAFF
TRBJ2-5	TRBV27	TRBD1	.	TGTGCCAGCCGGACAGGGGATTTCGTCGAGACCCAGTACTTC	CASRTGDFVETQYF
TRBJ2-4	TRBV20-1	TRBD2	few	TGCAGTGCTAGAGATCTAGGGGTAGCGGGACTAGCCAAAAACATTCAGTACTTC	CSARDLGVAGLAKNIQYF
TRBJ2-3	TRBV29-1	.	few	TGCAGCGTTGAAGTGGCGGACTACACAGATACGCAGTATTTT	CSVEVADYTDTQYF
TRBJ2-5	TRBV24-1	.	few	TGTGCCACCAGTGATTTTGGCACAGGCCAAGAGACCCAGTACTTC	CATSDFGTGQETQYF
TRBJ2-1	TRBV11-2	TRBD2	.	TGTGCCAGCAGCGTACGGACTAGCGGGAGTGGGGGCTCCTACAATGAGCAGTTCTTC	CASSVRTSGSGGSYNEQFF
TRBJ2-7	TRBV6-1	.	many	TGTGCCAGCAGTCCGAGGGTGTCCTACGAGCAGTACTTC	CASSPRVSYEQYF
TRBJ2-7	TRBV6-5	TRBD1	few	TGTGCCAGCAGTTGGACGAAATTCCGGGACAGGCCCTACGAGCAGTACTTC	CASSWTKFRDRPYEQYF
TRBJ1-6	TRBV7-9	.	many	TGTGCCAGCAGCTTATACGAGGCCCTCCACTTT	CASSLYEALHF
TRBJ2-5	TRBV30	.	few	TGTGCCTGGAGTCACGGGAGTGCGGAGACCCAGTACTTC	CAWSHGSAETQYF
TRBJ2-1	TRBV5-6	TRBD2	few	TGTGCCAGCAGCGCCGGTCCGACTAGCACTTTCTACAATGAGCAGTTCTTC	CASSAGPTSTFYNEQFF
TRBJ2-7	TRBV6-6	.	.	TGTGCCAGCACCAAAGGCCTAGTCCACGAGCAGTACTTC	CASTKGLVHEQYF
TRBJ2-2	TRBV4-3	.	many	TGCGCCAGCAGCCAGGTACACGGGGAGCTGTTTTTT	CASSQVHGELFF
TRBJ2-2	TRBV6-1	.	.	TGTGCCAGCAGTGAAATCAGTGGCGGGGAGCTGTTTTTT	CASSEISGGELFF
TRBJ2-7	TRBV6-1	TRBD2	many	TGTGCCAGCACTCAGGTGCGGGGGGGCCTGTACGAGCAGTACTTC	CASTQVRGGLYEQYF
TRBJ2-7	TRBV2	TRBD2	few	TGTGCCAGTCGGACTAGCGGGGGTTACGAGCAGTACTTC	CASRTSGGYEQYF
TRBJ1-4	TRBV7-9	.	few	TGTGCCAGCAGCTCACATCCGACAGGAGGAAGTGAAAAACTGTTTTTT	CASSSHPTGGSEKLFF
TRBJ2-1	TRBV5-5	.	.	TGTGCCAGCAGTCTGGCCAGTCACAATGAGCAGTTCTTC	CASSLASHNEQFF
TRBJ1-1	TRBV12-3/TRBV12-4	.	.	TGTGCCAGCAGTTCGGGACCCGCGAGTGTAGCTTTCTTT	CASSSGPASVAFF